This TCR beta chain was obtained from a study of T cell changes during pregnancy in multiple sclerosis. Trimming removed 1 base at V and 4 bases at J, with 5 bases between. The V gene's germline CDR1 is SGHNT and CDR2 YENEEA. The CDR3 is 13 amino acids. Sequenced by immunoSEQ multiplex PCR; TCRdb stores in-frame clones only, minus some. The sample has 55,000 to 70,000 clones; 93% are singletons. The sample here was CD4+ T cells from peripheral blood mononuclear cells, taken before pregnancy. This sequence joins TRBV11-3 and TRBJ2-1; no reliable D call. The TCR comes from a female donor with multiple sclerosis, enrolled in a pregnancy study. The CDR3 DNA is TGTGCCAGCAGCTTAGCCGAGTACAATGAGCAGTTCTTC. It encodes CASSLAEYNEQFF.